A selection of T cell receptor beta chains follows, all from one sample in a study of T cell repertoires in cytomegalovirus infection. TCRdb ran MiXCR on the reads and lists one entry per CDR3 protein. In the table there are fewer than 250,000 distinct CDR3 sequences, about 12% of which are singletons. The source material was PBMCs. Source of these receptors: a human donor in good health (CMV status not recorded). Some clones in this sample may be carry-over from other donors' samples. The CDR3 runs from the conserved cysteine through the conserved F or W. The D gene is left open where the match is weak. Some rows mark clone size as missing; the rest say once, few, many or name a class of expanded clone.

D gene	clone size	V gene	J gene	CDR3 protein	CDR3 DNA
NA	once	TRBV7-2	TRBJ1-6	CASSSWSNSPLHF	TGTGCCAGCAGCTCTTGGTCCAATTCACCCCTCCACTTT
TRBD2	many	TRBV7-2	TRBJ2-3	CASSLLGGFTDTQYF	TGTGCCAGCAGCCTCTTGGGGGGGTTTACAGATACGCAGTATTTT
TRBD1	many	TRBV7-2	TRBJ1-2	CASSSLGQGDYGYTF	TGTGCCAGCAGCTCACTAGGACAGGGGGACTATGGCTACACCTTC
NA	many	TRBV7-2	TRBJ2-5	CASSPRVGGGETQYF	TGTGCCAGCAGCCCCCGCGTGGGGGGTGGTGAGACCCAGTACTTC
NA	NA	TRBV7-2	TRBJ1-1	CASSLGGVGFF	TGTGCCAGCAGCTTAGGAGGGGTCGGTTTCTTT
NA	NA	TRBV20-1	TRBJ2-2	CSASRPTTGELFF	TGCAGTGCTAGCCGCCCCACCACCGGGGAGCTGTTTTTT
NA	many	TRBV7-8	TRBJ1-6	CASSLAWYNRESDSPLHF	TGTGCCAGCAGCTTAGCGTGGTATAACAGGGAGTCAGATTCACCCCTCCACTTT
TRBD1	many	TRBV7-2	TRBJ2-3	CASSRDRGTDTQYF	TGTGCCAGCAGCCGGGACAGGGGCACAGATACGCAGTATTTT
NA	few	TRBV29-1	TRBJ2-1	CSVEGLFGNEQFF	TGCAGCGTTGAAGGGCTATTCGGGAATGAGCAGTTCTTC
NA	many	TRBV7-2	TRBJ2-7	CASSLAGQLSYEQYF	TGTGCCAGCAGCTTAGCAGGACAGCTCTCCTACGAGCAGTACTTC
TRBD2	few	TRBV25-1	TRBJ2-1	CASSRTSGPSSYNEQFF	TGTGCCAGCAGTCGGACTAGCGGGCCGAGCTCCTACAATGAGCAGTTCTTC
TRBD1	few	TRBV5-4	TRBJ1-2	CASSPRDRGSLDTF	TGTGCCAGCAGCCCCCGGGACAGGGGTTCTTTGGACACCTTC
NA	few	TRBV15	TRBJ2-1	CATSPRRGYNEQFF	TGTGCCACCAGCCCTCGCCGAGGGTACAATGAGCAGTTCTTC
TRBD1	few	TRBV7-9	TRBJ1-1	CASSTTGAALGENTEAFF	TGTGCCAGCAGTACGACAGGGGCGGCGCTGGGTGAGAACACTGAAGCTTTCTTT
NA	few	TRBV7-2	TRBJ2-7	CASSLESGYEQYF	TGTGCCAGCAGCTTAGAATCGGGCTACGAGCAGTACTTC
TRBD1	few	TRBV6-5	TRBJ2-5	CASSYTPTGKETQYF	TGTGCCAGCAGTTACACCCCGACAGGGAAAGAGACCCAGTACTTC
NA	many	TRBV7-2	TRBJ1-4	CASSLLGQANEKLFF	TGTGCCAGCAGCTTACTGGGGCAGGCTAATGAAAAACTGTTTTTT
TRBD2	few	TRBV3-1	TRBJ2-1	CASSQDRSRRLAGDNEQFF	TGTGCCAGCAGCCAAGATCGCAGCCGGCGGCTAGCGGGAGACAATGAGCAGTTCTTC
NA	many	TRBV5-5	TRBJ1-6	CASSLAGGADAPLHF	TGTGCCAGCAGCTTGGCCGGGGGCGCCGACGCACCCCTCCACTTT
NA	many	TRBV7-2	TRBJ2-7	CASSSISYEQYF	TGTGCCAGCAGCTCAATCTCCTACGAGCAGTACTTC
NA	many	TRBV7-2	TRBJ1-1	CASSLEQATEAFF	TGTGCCAGCAGCTTAGAACAGGCCACTGAAGCTTTCTTT
NA	many	TRBV7-2	TRBJ2-1	CASSLGVDLGGFF	TGTGCCAGCAGCTTAGGGGTGGACTTGGGAGGGTTCTTC
TRBD1	many	TRBV6-1	TRBJ2-5	CASSASTGWETQYF	TGTGCCAGCAGTGCGTCGACAGGGTGGGAGACCCAGTACTTC
TRBD1	few	TRBV29-1	TRBJ1-1	CSAIGQAMNTEAFF	TGCAGCGCTATTGGACAGGCCATGAACACTGAAGCTTTCTTT
NA	few	TRBV7-2	TRBJ2-1	CASSLAATAHNEQFF	TGTGCCAGCAGCTTAGCGGCGACAGCCCACAATGAGCAGTTCTTC
TRBD2	many	TRBV11-3	TRBJ2-5	CASSSGSGETQYF	TGTGCCAGCAGTAGCGGGAGTGGGGAGACCCAGTACTTC
TRBD2	many	TRBV7-2	TRBJ2-2	CASSLAGTSGAGELFF	TGTGCCAGCAGCTTAGCCGGGACTAGCGGGGCCGGGGAGCTGTTTTTT
TRBD2	NA	TRBV3-1	TRBJ2-3	CASSHRGLAGADTQYF	TGTGCCAGCAGCCATCGAGGACTAGCGGGAGCAGATACGCAGTATTTT
NA	NA	TRBV29-1	TRBJ2-5	CSAPGTGEGTQYF	TGCAGCGCCCCCGGCACAGGTGAAGGAACCCAGTACTTC
NA	many	TRBV19	TRBJ1-2	CASIDRGYGYTF	TGTGCCAGTATTGATAGAGGCTATGGCTACACCTTC
TRBD2	many	TRBV7-6	TRBJ2-1	CASSLTLAGGSEQFF	TGTGCCAGCAGCTTGACTCTAGCGGGAGGATCTGAGCAGTTCTTC
NA	many	TRBV6-2/TRBV6-3	TRBJ2-7	CASSSGRSEQYF	TGTGCCAGCAGTTCTGGTAGGAGCGAGCAGTACTTC
TRBD2	many	TRBV19	TRBJ2-7	CASSPLAGSLYEQYF	TGTGCCAGTAGTCCTCTAGCGGGATCTCTCTACGAGCAGTACTTC
NA	NA	TRBV5-6	TRBJ1-1	CASSLIRGPEAFF	TGTGCCAGCAGCTTAATCAGAGGGCCTGAAGCTTTCTTT
NA	many	TRBV24-1	TRBJ2-1	CATTLLDNEQFF	TGTGCCACCACCCTTTTAGACAATGAGCAGTTCTTC
NA	NA	TRBV2	TRBJ1-2	CASREGQNYGYTF	TGTGCCTCGAGGGAGGGCCAGAACTATGGCTACACCTTC
NA	many	TRBV7-2	TRBJ1-2	CASSYSDSYGYTF	TGTGCCAGCAGCTACAGCGACAGCTATGGCTACACCTTC
TRBD2	many	TRBV7-9	TRBJ2-7	CASSATSGATYEQYF	TGTGCCAGCAGCGCGACTAGCGGGGCGACCTACGAGCAGTACTTC
NA	NA	TRBV20-1	TRBJ1-4	CSARVGYYGEKLFF	TGCAGTGCTAGAGTGGGGTATTACGGTGAAAAACTGTTTTTT
NA	few	TRBV29-1	TRBJ2-1	CSVDPLGNEQFF	TGCAGCGTTGATCCCTTGGGGAATGAGCAGTTCTTC
NA	NA	TRBV18	TRBJ2-1	CASSPLDSSYNEQFF	TGTGCCAGCTCACCATTGGACAGTTCCTACAATGAGCAGTTCTTC
NA	NA	TRBV28	TRBJ1-1	CASSRLAPGGTEAFF	TGTGCCAGCAGCCGCTTGGCCCCAGGTGGCACTGAAGCTTTCTTT
NA	few	TRBV19	TRBJ1-2	CASSVSRTSYGYTF	TGTGCCAGTAGTGTGAGTAGGACAAGCTATGGCTACACCTTC
NA	NA	TRBV6-2/TRBV6-3	TRBJ2-1	CASRYELSEQFF	TGTGCCAGCAGATACGAGCTGAGTGAGCAGTTCTTC
NA	many	TRBV6-1	TRBJ1-5	CASSSGTSYQPQHF	TGTGCCAGCAGTTCCGGGACATCATATCAGCCCCAGCATTTT
NA	NA	TRBV12-5	TRBJ2-5	CASGPGRETQYF	TGTGCTAGTGGCCCAGGGCGGGAGACCCAGTACTTC
NA	NA	TRBV7-9	TRBJ2-2	CASSLAGGSGELFF	TGTGCCAGCAGCTTAGCTGGAGGATCCGGGGAGCTGTTTTTT
NA	many	TRBV7-2	TRBJ1-5	CASSPQRGADQPQHF	TGTGCCAGCAGCCCCCAGAGAGGGGCGGATCAGCCCCAGCATTTT
NA	many	TRBV7-2	TRBJ2-6	CASSFTDSGANVLTF	TGTGCCAGCAGCTTCACAGACTCTGGGGCCAACGTCCTGACTTTC
NA	few	TRBV29-1	TRBJ2-5	CSQLAVETQYF	TGCAGCCAACTAGCAGTTGAGACCCAGTACTTC
NA	many	TRBV6-2/TRBV6-3	TRBJ2-3	CASSYGGTSTDTQYF	TGTGCCAGCAGTTACGGCGGGACGAGCACAGATACGCAGTATTTT
NA	few	TRBV19	TRBJ1-2	CASSIGSGGYTF	TGTGCCAGTAGTATCGGGTCGGGAGGCTACACCTTC
NA	many	TRBV10-3	TRBJ2-3	CAISAPGRGSTDTQYF	TGTGCCATCAGTGCCCCAGGGAGGGGGAGCACAGATACGCAGTATTTT
NA	many	TRBV7-9	TRBJ1-2	CASSLRQDGYTF	TGTGCCAGCAGCCTCCGACAGGACGGCTACACCTTC
TRBD1	many	TRBV7-2	TRBJ1-3	CASSSDGTGWGNTIYF	TGTGCCAGCAGCTCCGACGGGACAGGGTGGGGAAACACCATATATTTT